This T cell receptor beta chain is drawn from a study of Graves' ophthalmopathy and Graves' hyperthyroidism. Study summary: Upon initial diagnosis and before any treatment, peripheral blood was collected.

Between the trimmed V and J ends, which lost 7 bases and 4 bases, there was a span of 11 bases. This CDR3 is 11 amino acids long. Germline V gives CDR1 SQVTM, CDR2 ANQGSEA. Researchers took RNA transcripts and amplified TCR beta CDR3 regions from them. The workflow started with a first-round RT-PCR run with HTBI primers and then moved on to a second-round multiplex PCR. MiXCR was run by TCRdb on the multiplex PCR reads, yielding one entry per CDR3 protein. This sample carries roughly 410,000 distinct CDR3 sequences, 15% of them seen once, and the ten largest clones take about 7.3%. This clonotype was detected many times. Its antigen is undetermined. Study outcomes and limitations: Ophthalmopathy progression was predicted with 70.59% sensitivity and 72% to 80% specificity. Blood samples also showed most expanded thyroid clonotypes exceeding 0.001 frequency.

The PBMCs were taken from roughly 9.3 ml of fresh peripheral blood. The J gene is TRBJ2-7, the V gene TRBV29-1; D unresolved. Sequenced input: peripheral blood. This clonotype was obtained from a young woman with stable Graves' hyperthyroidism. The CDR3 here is CSGQAGYEQYF. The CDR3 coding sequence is TGCAGCGGTCAGGCAGGTTACGAGCAGTACTTC.